This TCR beta chain came from a study of shared clonotypes between healthy human individuals. Study overall: CD4 naive and CD4 memory each took three plates per donor, while CD8 naive took two and CD8 memory one. Points from the study as a whole: Generally, naive subsets came out with larger estimated richness than memory subsets. The diversity represented, both genetic and in exposure history, was limited by few donors.

Comment on this clone: What it binds is not known. It is likely a read error: a sequence one base away is far more abundant.

Only in-frame clones appear in the TCRdb table, and some are missing; sequencing was by immunoSEQ multiplex PCR. The sample shows around 1,000,000 clones, approximately 75% of them seen only once. Looked up from germline, CDR1 is SGHDT and CDR2 is YYEEEE. Trimming removed 5 bases from V and 2 bases from J, with 3 bases in between. The CDR3 extends over 11 amino acids. V and J are TRBV5-6 and TRBJ2-3; D not certain. The TCR sequence derives from a man aged 18-30 years in good health. Some clones in this sample may be carry-over from other donors' samples. The sequenced material came from memory CD4+ T cells from PBMCs. Specified subset: CD45RA-negative fraction. The chain's CDR3 is CASSHTDTQYF. In nucleotides, the CDR3 is TGTGCCAGCAGTCACACAGATACGCAGTATTTT.